Listed below are T cell receptor beta chains from one sample, sequenced in a study of blood T cell repertoires in COVID-19. TCRdb keeps only in-frame clones here, not all; method: immunoSEQ multiplex PCR. The table includes tens of thousands of clones, just under 85% detected once. The sequenced sample was peripheral blood. The receptors derive from a man between 65 and 79 years old with acute or convalescent COVID-19. Each CDR3 is given without its conserved first and last residue. The D gene is left open where the match is weak.

TRBJ2-7 | TRBV7-4 | - | ASSLVEGTYEQY
TRBJ2-7 | TRBV4-1 | - | ASSPSSSYEQY
TRBJ1-1 | TRBV10-1 | TRBD1 | ASSETGTGGNTEAF
TRBJ1-5 | TRBV27 | - | ASSFASSGQPQH
TRBJ1-5 | TRBV3-1/TRBV3-2 | - | ASSQGLSGFGQPQH
TRBJ2-3 | TRBV12-3/TRBV12-4 | TRBD1 | ASSQDRADTQY
TRBJ1-1 | TRBV30 | TRBD1 | AWSPGTGHPNTEAF
TRBJ1-5 | TRBV7-2 | TRBD1 | ASSYTGGGNQPQH
TRBJ2-7 | TRBV14 | - | ASSQETVGAYEQY
TRBJ1-2 | TRBV4-1 | - | ASSQENGPYGYT
TRBJ2-3 | TRBV27 | TRBD1 | ASSSRTGADTQY
TRBJ2-3 | TRBV11-2 | - | ASSPNGTYADTQY
TRBJ2-2 | TRBV12-3/TRBV12-4 | TRBD1 | ASSSQGSGELF
TRBJ2-1 | TRBV10-1 | - | ASSDFAGSSYNEQF
TRBJ1-4 | TRBV18 | TRBD1 | ASSPLGQGTSEKLF
TRBJ2-3 | TRBV5-6 | - | ASSPQALVGLDTQY
TRBJ2-1 | TRBV9 | TRBD1 | ASSGGTGGNEQF
TRBJ1-6 | TRBV4-3 | - | ASSRIDSSGSPLH
TRBJ1-2 | TRBV6-6 | - | ASSYLIVTGDRDGYGYT
TRBJ2-2 | TRBV7-9 | TRBD1 | ASSSLTGVVTGELF
TRBJ2-1 | TRBV24-1 | TRBD1 | ATSVGTGGHDEQF
TRBJ2-5 | TRBV5-1 | - | ASSEWVGETQY
TRBJ1-3 | TRBV27 | - | ASSFKSSGNTIY
TRBJ2-5 | TRBV7-9 | TRBD2 | ASSSGLAGVETQY
TRBJ1-2 | TRBV30 | TRBD1 | AWKDRDDYGYT
TRBJ1-4 | TRBV15 | TRBD1 | ATSRKLGTVNEKLF
TRBJ1-1 | TRBV30 | - | AWKREENTEAF
TRBJ2-5 | TRBV15 | - | ATSRDSGGDGWTQY
TRBJ2-5 | TRBV29-1 | TRBD1 | SVDIRAGGETQY
TRBJ2-2 | TRBV7-7 | TRBD2 | ASSLALAGENTGELF
TRBJ1-1 | TRBV27 | TRBD1 | ASSFGQGHTEAF
TRBJ2-3 | TRBV12-5 | TRBD1 | ASGMDRGPTDTQY
TRBJ2-1 | TRBV5-1 | TRBD2 | ASSLGLADNEQF
TRBJ1-6 | TRBV19 | TRBD1 | ASSIGTGGTYNSPLH
TRBJ1-4 | TRBV6-1 | - | ASSGGGGEGREKLF
TRBJ1-1 | TRBV18 | TRBD1 | ASSPDRGLMNTEAF
TRBJ1-5 | TRBV27 | TRBD1 | ASSSLRQGAPGNQPQH
TRBJ2-7 | TRBV4-1 | TRBD2 | ASSQESTSGMYEQY
TRBJ1-1 | TRBV4-3 | - | ASSQDRWQGHSNTEAF
TRBJ2-3 | TRBV5-6 | TRBD1 | ASSTGQGTDTQY
TRBJ2-6 | TRBV19 | TRBD1 | ASSSGQAYSGANVLT
TRBJ2-3 | TRBV11-2 | - | ASSLDRYGDTQY
TRBJ1-4 | TRBV11-2 | TRBD1 | ASSLSTGGYEKLF
TRBJ1-5 | TRBV24-1 | - | ATSDLESGQPQH
TRBJ1-2 | TRBV19 | - | ASSIELGSRGRYT
TRBJ2-7 | TRBV6-5 | TRBD2 | ASSPLAGAREQY
TRBJ1-2 | TRBV6-5 | TRBD1 | ASKGTGGVGGYT
TRBJ1-2 | TRBV28 | TRBD1 | ATLRGTAINGYT
TRBJ2-1 | TRBV20-1 | - | SASGRYTYNEQF